The table lists the clone carrying this T cell receptor beta chain with a few counts. Its target is not known. CDR1 and CDR2 from the germline V gene are DFQATT and SNEGSKA (reference sequence). There are 15 residues in the CDR3. V was pared by 6 bases and J by 7 bases, with 12 bases of the junction left unmatched. TCRdb reanalysed the 5' RACE reads using MiXCR and keeps one entry per CDR3 protein. The sample has 150,000 or so distinct CDR3 sequences, over 7% seen once. The data were taken from a study of T cells after yellow fever vaccination. Study background: It was SMART-Seq v4 Ultra Low Input that prepared the fractions with low cell numbers.

Overall study findings and caveats: Weaker in magnitude, the secondary response showed a faster peak on day 5 versus 15.

The sequenced sample was CD8+ T cells sorted from PBMCs, obtained 45 days after the yellow fever booster vaccination. This receptor was identified in a young man who received the YFV17D yellow fever vaccine. The genes are TRBV20-1 and TRBJ2-1; TRBD2 matches at 10 bases. The CDR3 here is CSAGRESGGANEQFF. The DNA of the CDR3 is TGCAGTGCCGGGAGAGAGAGCGGGGGGGCGAATGAGCAGTTCTTC.